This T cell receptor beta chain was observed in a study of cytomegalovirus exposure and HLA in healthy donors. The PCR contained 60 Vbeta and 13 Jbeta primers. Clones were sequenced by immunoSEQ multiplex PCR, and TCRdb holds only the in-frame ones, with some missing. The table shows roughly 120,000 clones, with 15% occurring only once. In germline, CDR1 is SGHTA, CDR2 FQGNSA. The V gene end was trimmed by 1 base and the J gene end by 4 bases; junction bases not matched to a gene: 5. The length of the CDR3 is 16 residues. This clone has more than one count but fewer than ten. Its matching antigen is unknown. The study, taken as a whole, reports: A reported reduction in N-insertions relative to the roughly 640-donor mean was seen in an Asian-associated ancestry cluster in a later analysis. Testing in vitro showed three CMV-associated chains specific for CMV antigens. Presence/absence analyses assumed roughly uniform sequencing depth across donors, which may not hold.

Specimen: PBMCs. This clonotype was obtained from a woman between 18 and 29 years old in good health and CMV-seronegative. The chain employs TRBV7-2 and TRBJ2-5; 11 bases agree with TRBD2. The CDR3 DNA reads TGTGCCAGCAGCTTAGGGCCCCTAGCGGGGGGAGAGACCCAGTACTTC. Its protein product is CASSLGPLAGGETQYF.